This T cell receptor (beta chain) was obtained from a study of T cell responses to AZD1222 COVID-19 vaccine. Germline CDR1 is ENHRY and CDR2 is SYGVKD. The junction had 4 bases not matched to a gene; V was cut back by 2 bases and J by 10 bases. The CDR3 has 12 amino acids. Only in-frame clones appear in the TCRdb table, and some are missing; sequencing was by immunoSEQ multiplex PCR. Of over 100,000 clones in the sample, approximately 85% were seen once. Study-level findings and limits: Receipt of two AZD1222 doses was followed by a rise in Spike-specific TCR breadth and depth. Regions 160-218 and 743-854 held dominance among vaccine-associated CD4 TCRs, which spanned spike. It was only a handful of AZD1222 recipients who were seropositive at baseline. Donors in the cohort were predominantly white British and more often female, and clonal diversity was possibly underestimated.

Comments on this clone: No antigen is known for it.

The sequence was obtained from an adult who received the MenACWY meningococcal vaccine as a control. The rearrangement uses TRBV10-3 and TRBJ1-1; 7 positions agree with TRBD1. The source was peripheral blood, collected 28 days after the second dose of the MenACWY control vaccine. This CDR3 is CAISETRGAAFF. For the CDR3, the DNA is TGTGCCATCAGTGAGACCAGGGGGGCAGCTTTCTTT.